This is a list of T cell receptor beta chains from one sample in a study of Graves' ophthalmopathy and Graves' hyperthyroidism. One entry per CDR3 protein, called by TCRdb with MiXCR from the multiplex PCR reads. The top ten clones hold 8.5% to 14% of a sample with over a million distinct CDR3 sequences, less than 45% of them seen once. The sequenced sample consisted of peripheral blood or thyroid tissue (not recorded which). Every receptor here comes from an adult man with Graves' hyperthyroidism. Both conserved end residues are trimmed from each CDR3.

j_call v_call cdr3_aa
TRBJ1-5 TRBV20-1 SARGAVGNQPQH
TRBJ2-7 TRBV13 ASSPGGTGVYEQY
TRBJ2-7 TRBV12-3/TRBV12-4 ASTWDGFSYEQY
TRBJ2-5 TRBV25-1 ATQRGGLVTQY
TRBJ2-2 TRBV5-6 ASSNSLAGDGELF
TRBJ1-5 TRBV12-3/TRBV12-4 ASTDTSGNQPQH
. TRBV20-1 SASGAGVHEQF
TRBJ1-2 TRBV2 ASRATGDSYGYT
TRBJ2-2 TRBV2 ASSEMGRRSTGELF
TRBJ1-5 TRBV19 ASSPRLGGGQPQH
TRBJ2-7 TRBV19 ASSMVWRKDYEQY
TRBJ2-7 TRBV10-3 AIQETSYEQY
TRBJ1-2 TRBV4-3 ASSQDQGALRDYT
TRBJ2-7 TRBV29-1 SVEASGNAVEQY
TRBJ2-2 TRBV6-2/TRBV6-3 ASIGRPNTGELF
TRBJ2-2 TRBV5-1 ASSGVVRVGSLTGELF
TRBJ1-2 TRBV7-2 ASSLDGQGAYGYT
TRBJ2-2 TRBV5-1 ATEPGQVKTGELF
TRBJ1-5 TRBV4-1 ASSQENPREVRNQPQH
TRBJ1-4 TRBV29-1 SVERGRNEKLF
TRBJ2-5 TRBV6-5 ASSYSREGSLGTGGMEETQY
TRBJ2-7 TRBV7-2 ASSLDGGSNYEQY
TRBJ1-5 TRBV2 ASSAGTPPQH
TRBJ2-5 TRBV12-3/TRBV12-4 ASSRTSGRGETQY
TRBJ1-1 TRBV20-1 SARVPGVNTEAF
TRBJ1-1 TRBV12-3/TRBV12-4 ASSQDSAGFRAF
TRBJ1-2 TRBV2 ASSENVGGNYGYT
TRBJ2-6 TRBV2 ASSYGGGDNVLT
TRBJ2-7 TRBV29-1 SVVKGSVYEQY
TRBJ2-7 TRBV5-6 ASSLVWFHEQY
TRBJ1-2 TRBV11-2 ASSKGGLDYGYT
TRBJ2-5 TRBV5-4 ASSLRAGVRETQY
TRBJ1-1 TRBV10-2 ASSERGRWGAGGTVEAF
TRBJ2-2 TRBV15 ATSERRTGELF